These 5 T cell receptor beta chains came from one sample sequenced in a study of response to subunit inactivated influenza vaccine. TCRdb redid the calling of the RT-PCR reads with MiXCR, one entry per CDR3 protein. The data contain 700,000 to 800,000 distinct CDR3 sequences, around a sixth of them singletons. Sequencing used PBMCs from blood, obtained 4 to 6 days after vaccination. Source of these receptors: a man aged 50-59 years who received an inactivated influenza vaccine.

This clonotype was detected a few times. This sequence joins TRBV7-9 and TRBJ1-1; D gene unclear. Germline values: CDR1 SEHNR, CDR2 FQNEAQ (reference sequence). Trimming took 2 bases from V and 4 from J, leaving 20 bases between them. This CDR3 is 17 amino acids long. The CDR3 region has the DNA TGTGCCAGCAGCTTACCCATAGGAGCCGGATGGGGCACTGAAGCTTTCTTT. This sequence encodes CASSLPIGAGWGTEAFF.

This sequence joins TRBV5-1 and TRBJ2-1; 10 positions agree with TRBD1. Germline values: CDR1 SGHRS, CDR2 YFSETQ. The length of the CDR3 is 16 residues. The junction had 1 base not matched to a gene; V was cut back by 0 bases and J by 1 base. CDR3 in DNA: TGCGCCAGCAGCTTGGGACAGGGGGCGTCCTACAATGAGCAGTTCTTC. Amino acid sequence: CASSLGQGASYNEQFF.

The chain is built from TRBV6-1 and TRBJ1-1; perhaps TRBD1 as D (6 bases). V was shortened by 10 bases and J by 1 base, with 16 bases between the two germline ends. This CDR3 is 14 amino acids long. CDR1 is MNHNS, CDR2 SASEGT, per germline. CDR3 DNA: TGTGCCACCATCCCCGGGACACCGAACACTGAAGCTTTCTTT. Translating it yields CATIPGTPNTEAFF.

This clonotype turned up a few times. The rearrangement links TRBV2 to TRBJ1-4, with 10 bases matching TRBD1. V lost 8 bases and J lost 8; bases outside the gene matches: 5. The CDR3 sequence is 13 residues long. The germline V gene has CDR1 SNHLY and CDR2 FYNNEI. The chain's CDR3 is CASYGQGGEKLFF. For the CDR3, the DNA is TGTGCCAGCTATGGACAGGGGGGGGAAAAACTGTTTTTT.

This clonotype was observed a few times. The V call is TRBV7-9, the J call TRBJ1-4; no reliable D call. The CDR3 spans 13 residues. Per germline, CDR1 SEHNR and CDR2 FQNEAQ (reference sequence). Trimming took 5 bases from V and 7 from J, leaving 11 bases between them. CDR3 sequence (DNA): TGTGCCAGCAGCCTAATGGAGGGTGAAAAACTGTTTTTT. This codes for CASSLMEGEKLFF.